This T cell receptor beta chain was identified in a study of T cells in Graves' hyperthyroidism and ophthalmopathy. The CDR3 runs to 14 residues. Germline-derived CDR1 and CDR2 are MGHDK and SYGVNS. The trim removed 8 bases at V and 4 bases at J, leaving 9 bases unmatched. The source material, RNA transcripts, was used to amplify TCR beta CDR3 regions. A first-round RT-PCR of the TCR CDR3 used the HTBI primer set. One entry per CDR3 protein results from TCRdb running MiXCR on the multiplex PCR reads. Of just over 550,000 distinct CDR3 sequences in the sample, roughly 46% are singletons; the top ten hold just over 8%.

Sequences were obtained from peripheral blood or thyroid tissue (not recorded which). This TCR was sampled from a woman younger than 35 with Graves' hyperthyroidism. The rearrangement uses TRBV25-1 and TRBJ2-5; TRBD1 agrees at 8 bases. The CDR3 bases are TGTGCCAGCTTAGACCCAGGGGGCGCAGAGACCCAGTACTTC. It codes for CASLDPGGAETQYF. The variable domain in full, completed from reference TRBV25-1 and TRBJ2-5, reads EADIYQTPRYLVIGTGKKITLECSQTMGHDKMYWYQQDPGMELHLIHYSYGVNSTEKGDLSSESTVSRIRTEHFPLTLESARPSHTSQYLCASLDPGGAETQYFGPGTRLLVL.